The rows below give T cell receptor beta chains drawn from one sample of a study of regulatory T cells in long-lasting Graves disease. One entry per CDR3 protein results from TCRdb running MiXCR on the multiplex PCR reads. The table has around 510,000 distinct CDR3 sequences, less than 25% seen once; the top ten hold 6.5% to 10%. Sequenced material: peripheral blood mononuclear cells (PBMCs), taken when the disease was refractory, from a patient treated with antithyroid drugs. All receptors derive from a female donor with Graves disease. Both conserved end residues are part of each CDR3. Fields, in order: clone size, J gene, D gene, V gene, CDR3 protein, CDR3 DNA. D genes are given only for firm matches. Expanded clones get a size class; other rows say once, few or many, or leave the size out.

size: few; J: TRBJ2-7; D: TRBD1; V: TRBV5-1; CDR3: CASSTTGTGAYEQYF; DNA: TGCGCCAGCAGCACCACCGGGACAGGGGCCTACGAGCAGTACTTC
size: -; J: TRBJ2-1; D: -; V: TRBV20-1; CDR3: CSAGRWNYNEQFF; DNA: TGCAGTGCTGGTAGGTGGAACTACAATGAGCAGTTCTTC
size: -; J: TRBJ2-7; D: TRBD1; V: TRBV5-1; CDR3: CASSPALGQGSYEQYF; DNA: TGCGCCAGCAGCCCGGCCCTGGGACAGGGTTCCTACGAGCAGTACTTC
size: -; J: TRBJ1-1; D: TRBD1; V: TRBV4-2; CDR3: CASSQDRGQTGTEAFF; DNA: TGTGCCAGCAGCCAAGATAGGGGACAGACGGGAACTGAAGCTTTCTTT
size: few; J: TRBJ1-2; D: -; V: TRBV19; CDR3: CASSIRGTNYGYTF; DNA: TGTGCCAGTAGTATCAGGGGAACTAACTATGGCTACACCTTC
size: -; J: TRBJ2-4; D: TRBD1; V: TRBV4-3; CDR3: CASSQDPSTGTGKNIQYF; DNA: TGCGCCAGCAGCCAAGATCCCTCCACCGGGACAGGGAAAAACATTCAGTACTTC
size: few; J: TRBJ2-7; D: -; V: TRBV7-9; CDR3: CASSLELRTEQYF; DNA: TGTGCCAGCAGCTTAGAACTCCGCACCGAGCAGTACTTC
size: few; J: TRBJ1-5; D: TRBD1; V: TRBV6-2/TRBV6-3; CDR3: CASSSLGGQGGQPQHF; DNA: TGTGCCAGCAGTTCCCTCGGGGGACAGGGGGGTCAGCCCCAGCATTTT
size: few; J: TRBJ1-1; D: -; V: TRBV29-1; CDR3: CSAATLAEAFF; DNA: TGCAGCGCCGCCACACTAGCTGAAGCTTTCTTT
size: many; J: TRBJ2-7; D: TRBD1; V: TRBV7-9; CDR3: CASSLVALDRAKEQYF; DNA: TGTGCCAGCAGCTTAGTAGCCTTGGACAGGGCTAAGGAGCAGTACTTC
size: few; J: TRBJ2-3; D: -; V: TRBV28; CDR3: CASSPPRADTQYF; DNA: TGTGCCAGCAGTCCCCCACGCGCGGATACGCAGTATTTT
size: few; J: TRBJ2-7; D: TRBD2; V: TRBV29-1; CDR3: CSVEDDSPGRMSEQYF; DNA: TGCAGCGTTGAAGATGATTCACCCGGGAGGATGAGCGAGCAGTACTTC
size: once; J: TRBJ2-1; D: TRBD1; V: TRBV7-9; CDR3: CASSSQRQGSYNEQFF; DNA: TGTGCCAGCAGCTCGCAAAGACAGGGTAGCTACAATGAGCAGTTCTTC
size: few; J: TRBJ1-1; D: TRBD1; V: TRBV5-1; CDR3: CASSAGGTADTEAFF; DNA: TGCGCCAGCAGCGCGGGGGGGACAGCGGACACTGAAGCTTTCTTT
size: once; J: TRBJ1-4; D: -; V: TRBV29-1; CDR3: CSVVTVGEKLFF; DNA: TGCAGCGTTGTCACGGTTGGGGAAAAACTGTTTTTT
size: many; J: TRBJ1-1; D: -; V: TRBV19; CDR3: CASSIDLRGGTEAFF; DNA: TGTGCCAGTAGTATAGATCTTCGGGGGGGCACTGAAGCTTTCTTT
size: many; J: TRBJ1-2; D: -; V: TRBV2; CDR3: CASSPNMGYGYTF; DNA: TGTGCCAGCAGCCCTAACATGGGATATGGCTACACCTTC
size: few; J: TRBJ1-2; D: TRBD1; V: TRBV9; CDR3: CASSSAGGYGYTF; DNA: TGTGCCAGCAGCTCCGCAGGGGGCTATGGCTACACCTTC
size: many; J: TRBJ2-5; D: -; V: TRBV11-2; CDR3: CASSFSGPKTETQYF; DNA: TGTGCCAGCAGCTTTTCCGGACCCAAAACGGAGACCCAGTACTTC
size: many; J: TRBJ2-7; D: -; V: TRBV7-2; CDR3: CASSLERPKLVYEQYF; DNA: TGTGCCAGCAGCTTAGAACGACCCAAGCTAGTATACGAGCAGTACTTC
size: many; J: TRBJ2-7; D: -; V: TRBV28; CDR3: CASSPYPEGVHEQYF; DNA: TGTGCCAGCAGTCCCTACCCGGAGGGGGTCCACGAGCAGTACTTC
size: few; J: TRBJ1-1; D: -; V: TRBV9; CDR3: CASSVVEGGEAFF; DNA: TGTGCCAGCAGCGTAGTAGAGGGGGGTGAAGCTTTCTTT
size: many; J: TRBJ2-7; D: -; V: TRBV12-5; CDR3: CASGLLGQGTYEQYF; DNA: TGTGCTAGTGGTCTGCTGGGGCAGGGAACCTACGAGCAGTACTTC
size: -; J: TRBJ2-6; D: TRBD1; V: TRBV5-1; CDR3: CASSPDRGPGANVLTF; DNA: TGTGCCAGCAGCCCGGACAGGGGACCTGGGGCCAACGTCCTGACTTTC
size: -; J: TRBJ2-1; D: -; V: TRBV27; CDR3: CASSLFPQGPNNEQFF; DNA: TGTGCCAGCAGTTTATTCCCCCAGGGGCCCAACAATGAGCAGTTCTTC
size: -; J: TRBJ1-2; D: -; V: TRBV19; CDR3: CASSPSTFANYGYTF; DNA: TGTGCCAGTAGTCCCTCGACATTTGCCAACTATGGCTACACCTTC
size: -; J: TRBJ2-7; D: -; V: TRBV9; CDR3: CASSKNAGYEQYF; DNA: TGTGCCAGCAGCAAAAATGCAGGGTACGAGCAGTACTTC
size: many; J: TRBJ2-7; D: -; V: TRBV5-1; CDR3: CASSHALEQYF; DNA: TGCGCCAGCAGCCACGCCTTGGAGCAGTACTTC
size: many; J: TRBJ2-5; D: TRBD2; V: TRBV28; CDR3: CASSRKSSGGETQYF; DNA: TGTGCCAGCAGTCGTAAGAGTTCGGGGGGAGAGACCCAGTACTTC